Below, 10 T cell receptor beta chains from the same sample are listed, as sequenced in a study of blood T cell repertoires in COVID-19. Data came from immunoSEQ multiplex PCR; TCRdb stores just in-frame clones and leaves some out. The sample lists 55,000 to 65,000 clones; 79% were seen once. Sequencing input: peripheral blood. These receptors all stem from a man aged 55 to 70 with acute or convalescent COVID-19.

V gene TRBV30 combines with J gene TRBJ2-3; 12 positions agree with TRBD2. The V segment lost 4 bases and the J segment 6 bases; nucleotides outside the gene matches: 8. The CDR3 loop spans 15 amino acids. The germline V gene encodes CDR1 GTSNPN and CDR2 SVGIG (reference sequence). DNA of the CDR3: TGTGCCTGGACCCCTCTAGCGGGGGGGCCGGATACGCAGTATTTT. The encoded protein is CAWTPLAGGPDTQYF.

The CDR3 loop is CASSQETRLAPQYF. DNA of the CDR3: TGTGCCAGCAGCCAAGAGACAAGGCTAGCCCCGCAGTATTTT. The rearrangement joins TRBV4-2 to TRBJ2-3; D may be TRBD2 (5 bases). The CDR3 consists of 14 residues. V was clipped by 0 bases and J by 10 bases, with 14 bases between them. Germline CDR1 reads LGHNA; CDR2 reads YNFKEQ.

Written as DNA, the CDR3 is TGCGCCAGCAGCTCGGGCTGGCAGGGGAACCAAGAGACCCAGTACTTC. The encoded protein is CASSSGWQGNQETQYF. The chain has TRBV5-1 and TRBJ2-5; perhaps TRBD1 as D (6 bases). The CDR3 totals 16 residues. With 3 bases removed from V and 0 bases from J, the gap between germline ends came to 15 bases. Germline V gene data show CDR1 as SGHRS and CDR2 as YFSETQ.

This clone was seen a single time. V gene TRBV2 combines with J gene TRBJ1-4; no reliable D call. CDR1 and CDR2 (germline): SNHLY, FYNNEI. Deletions cut 0 bases from V and 4 bases from J, with 6 bases between. CDR3 length: 14 amino acids. The CDR3 DNA sequence: TGTGCCAGCAGTGAAGCAAGCTTTAATGAAAAACTGTTTTTT. It encodes CASSEASFNEKLFF.

The V and J genes are TRBV6-5 and TRBJ2-3, with D tentatively TRBD2 (7 bases). The CDR3 has 15 amino acids. Trimming removed 5 bases at V and 5 bases at J, with 17 bases between. Germline V CDR1 and CDR2: MNHEY, SVGAGI. Here the CDR3 DNA reads TGTGCCAGCAGTCCCGAGGGGGGGCGGCAAGATACGCAGTATTTT. Translated: CASSPEGGRQDTQYF.

V and J are TRBV24-1 and TRBJ2-5; D is perhaps TRBD2 (5 bases). Trimming took 4 bases from V and 4 from J, leaving 12 bases between them. CDR3 length: 14 amino acids. Germline assignment: CDR1 KGHDR and CDR2 SFDVKD. DNA for the CDR3: TGTGCCACCAGTGAGGGTCACGAGGGAGAGACCCAGTACTTC. Protein: CATSEGHEGETQYF.

In its sample, this clone was seen a few times. This chain connects TRBV28 to TRBJ1-5, with D maybe TRBD1 (6 bases). The CDR3 is 14 amino acids. Trimming took off 2 bases at V and 3 bases at J, with 8 bases between the two ends. CDR1 is MDHEN, CDR2 SYDVKM, per germline. The CDR3 loop reads CASSLRGFNQPQHF. The CDR3 DNA sequence: TGTGCCAGCAGTTTAAGGGGGTTCAATCAGCCCCAGCATTTT.

The sample holds one count of this clone. The chain couples TRBV27 to TRBJ1-6, with TRBD1 matching over 11 bases. This CDR3 is built from 18 residues. Germline loops: CDR1 MNHEY, CDR2 SMNVEV (reference sequence). Trimming removed 4 bases from V and 0 bases from J; junction bases left unmatched: 5. The CDR3 region is CASSSDGQGASYNSPLHF. CDR3 DNA sequence: TGTGCCAGCAGTTCTGATGGACAGGGGGCCTCCTATAATTCACCCCTCCACTTT.

In its sample, this clone was seen a few times. The genes are TRBV6-5 and TRBJ1-1; D remains ambiguous. Trimming took 5 bases from V and 3 from J, leaving 7 bases between them. The length of the CDR3 is 12 residues. Germline loops: CDR1 MNHEY, CDR2 SVGAGI. The CDR3 DNA reads as TGTGCCAGCAGTCTCTCGGACACTGAAGCTTTCTTT. Amino acids: CASSLSDTEAFF.

The chain couples TRBV12-3 or TRBV12-4 to TRBJ1-5; D unclear. With 3 bases removed from V and 6 bases from J, the gap between germline ends came to 6 bases. CDR3 length: 12 residues. The CDR3 DNA follows: TGTGCCAGCAGTTTGTCGAGTCAGCCCCAGCATTTT. Translated, it gives CASSLSSQPQHF.